Each of the 2 T cell receptor beta chains below was sequenced from the same sample in a study of Tregs in tolerant kidney transplant recipients. Mixed chimerism was transient after nonmyeloablative marrow transplants from related graft donors. Sequenced by immunoSEQ multiplex PCR; TCRdb stores in-frame clones only, minus some. In all, the sample yields roughly 23,000 clones. The specimen comprised CD4+ T cells from blood (PBMCs), sampled 6 months after the transplant. These receptors originate from a human patient who received a combined kidney and bone marrow transplant. Some of the T cells might come from the graft donor.

Comments on this clone: The read terminates 3 residues before the CDR3 end, so the remaining end is supplied by the germline J gene. This sequence joins TRBV5-1 and TRBJ1-2; TRBD1 matches 7 bases. In germline, CDR1 is SGHRS, CDR2 YFSETQ. V trimming: 0 bases; J trimming: 4 bases; junction bases outside the gene matches: 3. This CDR3 spans 14 amino acids. The CDR3 loop reads CASSLVDRPYGYTF. CDR3 DNA (partial): TGCGCCAGCAGCTTGGTGGACAGGCCCTATGGC.

Turning to this clone: The read is 3 residues too short to cover the CDR3 end, so that end is filled in from the germline J gene. V gene TRBV6-1 combines with J gene TRBJ2-1; 8 bases match TRBD2. Germline V gives CDR1 MNHNS, CDR2 SASEGT. The CDR3 is 15 amino acids. With 0 bases clipped from V and 4 bases from J, the junction kept 2 bases outside the gene matches. CDR3 sequence reads: CASSEASGGYNEQFF. Incomplete CDR3 DNA: TGTGCCAGCAGTGAAGCAAGCGGGGGTTACAATGAG.